This entry lists 26 T cell receptor beta chains sequenced from one sample in a study of post-analysis software for immune sequencing data. General observations from the study: Roughly five TRBV segments were more frequent in patients than controls; TRBV5-6, TRBV5-1 and TRBV20-1 belonged to this group.

The library was made from cDNA and included unique molecular identifiers. TCRdb itself ran the PCR reads through MiXCR, one entry per CDR3 protein. The sample holds some 260,000 distinct CDR3 sequences, 35% to 40% seen once. For these TCRs, the target antigens are not known. Sample: blood. The source of these receptors is a girl between 5 and 17 years old with multiple sclerosis.

This clonotype was detected many times. The rearrangement joins TRBV6-5 to TRBJ2-1; TRBD2 aligns across 7 bases. Germline CDR1 and CDR2: MNHEY and SVGAGI. V was clipped by 5 bases and J by 10 bases; unmatched bases: 20. The CDR3 is 17 amino acids. CDR3 region: CASSRLSGTSSEGEQFF. CDR3 DNA: TGTGCCAGCAGTAGGCTCAGCGGGACGTCGTCCGAGGGCGAGCAGTTCTTC.

The rearrangement uses TRBV7-2 and TRBJ2-7; D is unclear. The CDR3 has 12 residues. Deletions cut 3 bases from V and 0 bases from J, with 3 bases between. Germline lookup yields CDR1 SGHTA and CDR2 FQGNSA. The CDR3 loop is CASSFSSYEQYF. CDR3 DNA sequence: TGTGCCAGCAGCTTTAGCTCCTACGAGCAGTACTTC.

This clonotype was counted ten times or more. The chain couples TRBV5-1 to TRBJ2-7, with D perhaps TRBD2 (6 bases). Germline assignment: CDR1 SGHRS and CDR2 YFSETQ. The CDR3 covers 13 residues. The V and J ends lost 4 bases and 3 bases respectively, with 11 bases between them. CDR3 DNA: TGCGCCAGCAGCGCCGGAGCGGGCTACGAGCAGTACTTC. This gives the protein CASSAGAGYEQYF.

This chain uses TRBV12-3 or TRBV12-4 with TRBJ2-1, with TRBD2 matching 9 bases. After removal of 7 bases from V and 12 bases from J, the junction contained 16 bases not matched to a gene. The CDR3 runs to 15 residues. Written as DNA, the CDR3 is TGTGCCAGCACCTCAGTGGCCGGGAGCGGGAGGTGGCAGTTCTTC. Translated: CASTSVAGSGRWQFF.

The chain joins TRBV20-1 to TRBJ1-2; D is perhaps TRBD1 (6 bases). CDR3 length: 12 amino acids. Germline CDR1 is DFQATT and CDR2 is SNEGSKA (reference sequence). V lost 4 bases and J 4 bases, leaving 10 bases between the germline ends. CDR3 loop: CSANPGAYGYTF. In DNA form, the CDR3 reads TGCAGTGCTAACCCGGGGGCCTATGGCTACACCTTC.

This clonotype was observed at least ten times. This sequence joins TRBV20-1 and TRBJ2-1; 11 bases line up with TRBD1. Germline V gene lookup returns CDR1 DFQATT and CDR2 SNEGSKA (reference sequence). The V and J ends lost 4 bases and 3 bases, in that order; junction bases with no gene match: 5. There are 15 residues in the CDR3. The chain's CDR3 is CSAKEGQGDYNEQFF. DNA of the CDR3: TGCAGTGCTAAGGAGGGACAGGGGGACTACAATGAGCAGTTCTTC.

This clonotype was detected a few times. The rearrangement links TRBV3-1 to TRBJ1-1; TRBD1 matches at 8 bases. The V gene end was trimmed by 1 base and the J gene end by 6 bases; junction bases not matched to a gene: 10. Germline V CDR1 and CDR2: LGHDT, YNNKEL (reference sequence). The length of the CDR3 is 16 residues. The CDR3 nucleotides are TGTGCCAGCAGCCAAGCCGGGACAGGTCCCCTATCTGAAGCTTTCTTT. It encodes CASSQAGTGPLSEAFF.

The chain employs TRBV20-1 and TRBJ1-5; 7 bases agree with TRBD1. The length of the CDR3 is 14 residues. The germline gives CDR1 DFQATT, CDR2 SNEGSKA (reference sequence). V dropped 6 bases and J dropped 3; count of bases not matched to a gene: 8. CDR3 in amino acids: CSAGRRGHNQPQHF. The CDR3 region has the DNA TGCAGTGCCGGGAGGAGGGGGCACAATCAGCCCCAGCATTTT.

A few counts support this clonotype. The chain couples TRBV14 to TRBJ1-4; D unresolved. The CDR3 is 13 residues long. Germline V gene lookup returns CDR1 SGHDN and CDR2 FVKESK. V lost 2 bases to trimming and J lost 8 bases, with 9 bases between them. CDR3 sequence: CASSQSGREKLFF. The DNA for the CDR3 is TGTGCCAGCAGCCAATCCGGGAGAGAAAAACTGTTTTTT.

The table lists this clonotype with many counts. The chain employs TRBV20-1 and TRBJ1-6, with D tentatively TRBD1 (5 bases). The V and J ends lost 3 bases and 7 bases respectively, with 19 bases between them. The CDR3 length is 16 residues. CDR1 and CDR2 (germline): DFQATT, SNEGSKA (reference sequence). For the CDR3, the DNA is TGCAGTGCTAGTAAGAGGGGAGCCCAAATGAATTCACCCCTCCACTTT. Its protein product is CSASKRGAQMNSPLHF.

This clonotype was seen only a few times. The rearrangement links TRBV2 to TRBJ1-2; possibly TRBD1 for D (5 bases). V was shortened by 4 bases and J by 7 bases, with 19 bases between the two germline ends. The CDR3 runs to 15 residues. Germline V gene sequence: CDR1 SNHLY, CDR2 FYNNEI. The CDR3 region has the DNA TGTGCCAGCAGTGCAGCGGGGGGACCCTCGGGTGGCTACACCTTC. This encodes CASSAAGGPSGGYTF. Combining the CDR3 with reference TRBV2 and TRBJ1-2 gives the whole variable domain EPEVTQTPSHQVTQMGQEVILRCVPISNHLYFYWYRQILGQKVEFLVSFYNNEISEKSEIFDDQFSVERPDGSNFTLKIRSTKLEDSAMYFCASSAAGGPSGGYTFGSGTRLTVV.

This clonotype appeared many times. This sequence joins TRBV6-5 and TRBJ2-5; 15 bases are shared with TRBD2. CDR1 MNHEY and CDR2 SVGAGI come from the germline V gene. With 7 bases clipped from V and 4 bases from J, the junction kept 7 bases outside the gene matches. CDR3 length: 16 residues. DNA of the CDR3: TGTGCCAGCACCGGACTAGCGGGAGGGTTTGGAGAGACCCAGTACTTC. This gives the protein CASTGLAGGFGETQYF.

Points on this clonotype: A much larger clone differs from this one at a single base, so this may be a read error. The chain couples TRBV4-1 to TRBJ2-3, with TRBD2 matching 9 bases. In germline, CDR1 is MGHRA, CDR2 YSYEKL. The CDR3 covers 15 residues. In nucleotides, the CDR3 is TGCGCCAGCAGCCGCGGCGGGGGGGCCTCGGATACGCGGTATTTT. Amino acids: CASSRGGGASDTRYF.

This clonotype was recorded many times. CDR3: CASSSSGTEETQYF. In DNA, the CDR3 is TGTGCCAGCAGCTCATCCGGGACCGAAGAGACCCAGTACTTC. This chain joins TRBV13 and TRBJ2-5, with D perhaps assigned TRBD1 or TRBD2 (5 bases each). The CDR3 spans 14 residues. The V end was cut by 4 bases, the J end by 3 bases, with 12 bases between. Germline V gene sequence: CDR1 PRHDT, CDR2 FYEKMQ (reference sequence).

The J gene is TRBJ2-3, the V gene TRBV29-1; TRBD2 agrees at 10 bases. V lost 4 bases and J lost 0; bases outside the gene matches: 10. This CDR3 contains 17 residues. Germline CDR1 and CDR2: SQVTM and ANQGSEA. The CDR3 DNA reads TGCAGCGTTGTTCCTAGCGGGAGACACATAAGCACAGATACGCAGTATTTT. Translation gives CSVVPSGRHISTDTQYF.

On this clonotype: Given a much more abundant clone one base away, this may be a read error. This chain connects TRBV10-3 to TRBJ2-1; 8 bases map to TRBD2. The CDR3 consists of 15 residues. In germline, CDR1 is ENHRY, CDR2 SYGVKD. V trimming: 10 bases; J trimming: 6 bases; junction bases outside the gene matches: 14. The CDR3 nucleotides are TGTGCCACCACTAATCTCAATCTAGCGGGCAATGAGCAGTTCTTC. This gives the protein CATTNLNLAGNEQFF.

This clonotype showed up just a few times. The chain is built from TRBV2 and TRBJ1-1, with a weak D call TRBD1 (5 bases). This CDR3 is built from 18 residues. The germline V gene encodes CDR1 SNHLY and CDR2 FYNNEI. Trimming removed 3 bases at V and 1 base at J, with 21 bases between. The CDR3 reads CASSDGPPGSGENTEAFF. The DNA for the CDR3 is TGTGCCAGCAGTGATGGTCCTCCAGGGTCCGGGGAGAACACTGAAGCTTTCTTT.

This rearrangement joins TRBV21-1 to TRBJ2-4; the tabulated D call, TRBD1, remains unverified against the DNA. The J call may be in error: the DNA end matches TRBJ2-7 better. TRBV21-1 is described as a pseudogene. CDR3 length equals 15 residues. CDR3 sequence reads: CASRKKGGATYEQYF. The CDR3 bases are TGTGCCAGCAGAAAAAAAGGGGGCGCCACCTACGAGCAGTACTTC.

This clonotype was picked up many times. The chain has TRBV5-5 and TRBJ1-5; TRBD1 might be the D (5 bases). There are 15 residues in the CDR3. Germline V gene lookup returns CDR1 SGHKS and CDR2 YYEKEE (reference sequence). V dropped 0 bases and J dropped 3 bases, with 10 bases sitting between them. The CDR3 DNA reads TGTGCCAGCAGCTTGGAAGGGACCGTCAATCAGCCCCAGCATTTT. Translating gives CASSLEGTVNQPQHF.

This clonotype was seen repeatedly, ten times or more. The gene calls are TRBV2 and TRBJ2-1; perhaps TRBD1 as D (6 bases). The CDR3 sequence is 13 residues long. Germline lookup yields CDR1 SNHLY and CDR2 FYNNEI. Trimming shortened V by 8 bases and J by 9 bases, and 17 bases separated the two germline ends. CDR3 amino acids: CASAVGGLGEQFF. CDR3 DNA: TGTGCCAGCGCCGTTGGGGGCTTGGGTGAGCAGTTCTTC.

The V and J genes are TRBV7-2 and TRBJ1-2, with a tentative D call TRBD1 (5 bases). V dropped 11 bases and J dropped 2 bases, with 21 bases sitting between them. There are 15 residues in the CDR3. Germline CDR1 SGHTA, CDR2 FQGNSA. The DNA for the CDR3 is TGTGCCGGCACCCGAGACCTGGGACGGAACTATGGCTACACCTTC. It translates to CAGTRDLGRNYGYTF.

V gene TRBV5-1 combines with J gene TRBJ2-5; 11 bases map to TRBD1. With the DNA end fitting TRBJ2-7 better, the J assignment may be wrong. From germline, CDR1 is SGHRS and CDR2 YFSETQ. The CDR3 is 16 amino acids. The CDR3: CASSLRPGQGVYEQYF. CDR3 DNA sequence: TGCGCCAGCAGCTTGAGGCCGGGACAGGGGGTGTACGAGCAGTACTTC.

The J gene is TRBJ1-1, the V gene TRBV20-1; no clear D gene. The CDR3 sequence is 16 residues long. Germline assignment: CDR1 DFQATT and CDR2 SNEGSKA (reference sequence). Trimming removed 0 bases at V and 1 base at J, with 15 bases between. The chain's CDR3 is CSARDRAGGRNTEAFF. The CDR3 DNA reads TGCAGTGCTAGAGATCGAGCCGGAGGGAGGAACACTGAAGCTTTCTTT.

As for this clonotype: This may be a read error, as it is one base from a much larger clone. The chain is built from TRBV19 and TRBJ1-4; TRBD1 might be the D (5 bases). The V gene's germline CDR1 is LNHDA and CDR2 SQIVND (reference sequence). CDR3 length: 14 residues. The CDR3 spells CASSSWTNPEKRFF. CDR3 DNA sequence: TGTGCCAGTAGTTCCTGGACAAATCCTGAAAAACGGTTTTTT.

This clonotype was observed once. One end of the junction does not line up with germline, which may come from a read error. The J gene is TRBJ2-1, the V gene TRBV6-2 or TRBV6-3, with D uncertain. Germline lookup yields CDR1 MNHEY and CDR2 SVGEGT. There are 14 residues in the CDR3. This CDR3 is CAGSYVDEYNEQFF. The CDR3 DNA reads TGTGCCGGCAGTTACGTGGACGAATACAATGAGCAGTTCTTC.

Only a few counts were recorded for this clonotype. A read error is possible here, since a much larger clone lies one base away. This chain connects TRBV4-1 to TRBJ2-1; 7 bases match TRBD2. Trimming took 4 bases from V and 6 from J; bases not matched to a gene: 9. CDR1 MGHRA and CDR2 YSYEKL come from the germline V gene. The CDR3 has 15 residues. The CDR3 DNA reads as TGCGCCAGCAGCCGGAGCGGGACTACTTGCAATGAGCAGTTCTTC. This codes for CASSRSGTTCNEQFF.